This record looks at one TCR beta chain sequence and its context. Its antigen remains unidentified. This record comes from a study of cytomegalovirus exposure and HLA in healthy donors. Overall study results and limits: Judged likely to be a sequencing artifact was a cluster of highly shared sequence variants. It was approximately 150 TCR beta chains that were listed as cytomegalovirus-associated.

The PCR used 60 Vbeta and 13 Jbeta primers. Clones were read by immunoSEQ multiplex PCR, and TCRdb kept only the in-frame ones, dropping some. The repertoire holds some 150,000 clones, with approximately 80% as singletons. Trimming removed 4 bases at V and 6 bases at J, with 18 bases between. Germline V gives CDR1 SGHNT, CDR2 YYREEE (reference sequence). This CDR3 comprises 15 residues. The study sampled nominally healthy donors, though unrecorded immune exposures were likely. This clonotype originated in a man aged 25-45 years in good health and CMV-seropositive. V is TRBV5-4 and J is TRBJ2-3, with TRBD1 as a possible D gene (6 bases). Sequences were obtained from PBMCs. CDR3 coding DNA: TGTGCCAGCAGCCCGGGACATCCAGAGGTGGATACGCAGTATTTT. This codes for CASSPGHPEVDTQYF.